These 28 T cell receptor beta chains came from one sample sequenced in a study of human T cells and chemical hapten exposure. The time point is: patch test 1, 2 weeks after DPC sensitization. This sample's treatment: therapeutic diphenylcyclopropenone sensitization with weekly scalp DPC. In TCRdb, the RACE reads were re-called with MiXCR into one record per CDR3 protein. This sample has approximately 73,000 distinct CDR3 sequences; 10% occur once, and the top ten carry about 1.4%. The starting material was whole blood, obtained in connection with sensitization to the hapten diphenylcyclopropenone (DPC). These receptors originate from a woman between 50 and 59 years old with alopecia areata. Some clones in this sample may be carry-over from other donors' samples.

A few counts support this clonotype. The chain employs TRBV7-2 and TRBJ1-1; tentative D call: TRBD1 (5 bases). The CDR3 runs 12 residues. V was pared by 1 base and J by 9 bases, with 9 bases between. CDR1 is SGHTA and CDR2 is FQGNSA in the germline V gene. The CDR3 protein is CASSLEGPKAFF. In DNA form, the CDR3 reads TGTGCCAGCAGCTTAGAGGGACCTAAAGCTTTCTTT.

This clonotype was observed a few times. The chain uses TRBV7-9 and TRBJ2-5; maybe TRBD2 (6 bases). The germline gives CDR1 SEHNR, CDR2 FQNEAQ (reference sequence). V gave up 1 base and J gave up 1 base, with 13 bases separating them. This CDR3 contains 16 residues. The CDR3 DNA reads as TGTGCCAGCAGCTTAGGGGAGCGGGCGGGCCAAGAGACCCAGTACTTC. Protein product: CASSLGERAGQETQYF. Using reference TRBV7-9 and TRBJ2-5 for the parts outside the CDR3, the full variable domain is DTGVSQNPRHKITKRGQNVTFRCDPISEHNRLYWYRQTLGQGPEFLTYFQNEAQLEKSRLLSDRFSAERPKGSFSTLEIQRTEQGDSAMYLCASSLGERAGQETQYFGPGTRLLVL.

The sample holds many counts of this clonotype. The chain joins TRBV12-3 or TRBV12-4 to TRBJ2-5, with 8 bases that match TRBD1. Germline trimming cut 5 bases from V and 1 base from J; bases unmatched to any gene: 3. The CDR3 is made up of 14 amino acids. For the CDR3, the DNA is TGTGCCAGCAGTGCCACAGGGGGCCAAGAGACCCAGTACTTC. This encodes CASSATGGQETQYF.

This clonotype was seen ten or more times. The chain employs TRBV7-2 and TRBJ1-5; D gene uncertain. The CDR3 contains 14 residues. CDR1 is SGHTA and CDR2 is FQGNSA in the germline V gene. Trimming took 1 base from V and 8 from J, leaving 12 bases between them. CDR3 sequence (DNA): TGTGCCAGCAGCTTAGATTGGAGGGAGAAGCCCCAGCATTTT. Translated, it gives CASSLDWREKPQHF.

Here the CDR3 DNA reads TGTGCCAGCAGCTTAACTTTGGGTCAGATCAACTATGGCTACACCTTC. It translates to CASSLTLGQINYGYTF. This rearrangement joins TRBV7-8 to TRBJ1-2; D ambiguous. Germline values: CDR1 SGHVS, CDR2 FQNEAQ. The CDR3 runs to 16 residues. V gave up 2 bases and J gave up 2 bases, with 15 bases separating them.

This chain joins TRBV19 and TRBJ2-7; 9 bases match TRBD1. The CDR3 contains 14 residues. V was pared by 7 bases and J by 4 bases, with 8 bases of the junction left unmatched. Germline assignment: CDR1 LNHDA and CDR2 SQIVND (reference sequence). The CDR3: CASKRGQGQYEQYF. The CDR3 region has the DNA TGTGCCAGTAAACGGGGACAGGGCCAATACGAGCAGTACTTC.

This clonotype was detected only a few times. V is TRBV7-9 and J is TRBJ1-1; 7 bases agree with TRBD1. There are 14 residues in the CDR3. The ends lost 4 bases at V and 2 bases at J; junction bases unmatched: 4. From germline, CDR1 is SEHNR and CDR2 FQNEAQ (reference sequence). The CDR3 coding sequence is TGTGCCAGCAGCTGGACAGGTGGAAACACTGAAGCTTTCTTT. This gives the protein CASSWTGGNTEAFF.

This clonotype has just a few counts. The chain joins TRBV28 to TRBJ2-5; 11 nucleotides match TRBD2. Per germline, CDR1 MDHEN and CDR2 SYDVKM. J lost 4 bases, V lost 3 bases, and 7 bases had no gene match. The CDR3 consists of 16 residues. This CDR3 is CASSFGGLAARETQYF. CDR3 bases: TGTGCCAGCAGTTTCGGGGGACTAGCGGCCAGAGAGACCCAGTACTTC.

The rearrangement links TRBV28 to TRBJ2-3; TRBD2 matches at 10 bases. The CDR3 loop spans 16 amino acids. Germline V gene data show CDR1 as MDHEN and CDR2 as SYDVKM. With V trimmed by 6 bases and J by 2 bases, 8 bases remained unmatched. The CDR3 spells CASSPRGLADTDTQYF. CDR3 DNA sequence: TGTGCCAGCAGCCCAAGAGGACTAGCGGACACAGATACGCAGTATTTT.

The V and J genes are TRBV6-5 and TRBJ2-1, with 8 positions matching TRBD2. The CDR3 contains 16 residues. CDR1 is MNHEY and CDR2 is SVGAGI in the germline V gene. V was clipped by 0 bases and J by 2 bases; unmatched bases: 3. The CDR3 reads CASSYSAGGAYNEQFF. The CDR3 DNA is TGTGCCAGCAGTTACTCGGCGGGAGGAGCCTACAATGAGCAGTTCTTC.

The sample holds a few counts of this clonotype. The chain's CDR3 is CASSLGSGGNTGELFF. The CDR3 coding sequence is TGCGCCAGCAGCCTGGGGAGCGGGGGTAACACCGGGGAGCTGTTTTTT. The rearrangement uses TRBV4-1 and TRBJ2-2; 8 bases are a match to TRBD2. CDR3 size: 16 residues. Germline assignment: CDR1 MGHRA and CDR2 YSYEKL. After removal of 4 bases from V and 2 bases from J, the junction contained 6 bases not matched to a gene.

V gene TRBV12-3 or TRBV12-4 combines with J gene TRBJ2-5; D uncertain. V was trimmed by 4 bases and J by 5 bases, leaving 8 bases between them. CDR3 length equals 12 residues. CDR3 sequence reads: CASSSTPETQYF. The DNA for the CDR3 is TGTGCCAGCAGTTCAACCCCCGAGACCCAGTACTTC.

The chain links TRBV24-1 to TRBJ1-5, with TRBD1 as a possible D gene (6 bases). Germline values: CDR1 KGHDR, CDR2 SFDVKD. The CDR3 covers 13 residues. Trimming removed 6 bases at V and 6 bases at J, with 11 bases between. The DNA of the CDR3 is TGTGCCACCAGTTCGACAGGTTCTCAGCCCCAGCATTTT. Amino acids: CATSSTGSQPQHF.

This clonotype came up a few times. The rearrangement joins TRBV19 to TRBJ1-2; D remains ambiguous. Per germline, CDR1 LNHDA and CDR2 SQIVND (reference sequence). Trimming removed 3 bases at V and 1 base at J, with 9 bases between. The CDR3 spans 14 residues. In DNA form, the CDR3 reads TGTGCCAGTAGTATTCTGGGAGTTAACTATGGCTACACCTTC. This codes for CASSILGVNYGYTF.

This clonotype was observed a handful of times. The J gene is TRBJ2-1, the V gene TRBV7-3; D might be TRBD2 (6 bases). Per the germline V gene, CDR1 is SGHTA and CDR2 is FQGTGA. This CDR3 has 15 residues. The ends were cut back, 5 bases at V and 6 bases at J, with 17 bases in the middle. The CDR3 DNA reads as TGTGCCAGCAGCCTAAAGTGGGGGGAGCCCAATGAGCAGTTCTTC. It codes for CASSLKWGEPNEQFF.

The chain couples TRBV28 to TRBJ1-4; 8 nucleotides agree with TRBD1. The CDR3 consists of 15 residues. After removal of 5 bases from V and 0 bases from J, the junction contained 2 bases not matched to a gene. Germline CDR1 MDHEN, CDR2 SYDVKM. CDR3 residues: CASSADRATNEKLFF. The CDR3 DNA is TGTGCCAGCAGTGCGGACAGGGCAACTAATGAAAAACTGTTTTTT. The full variable domain, completed using reference TRBV28 and TRBJ1-4, is DVKVTQSSRYLVKRTGEKVFLECVQDMDHENMFWYRQDPGLGLRLIYFSYDVKMKEKGDIPEGYSVSREKKERFSLILESASTNQTSMYLCASSADRATNEKLFFGSGTQLSVL.

This clonotype was counted only a few times. The CDR3 protein is CASSPIAGTTTDTQYF. The DNA of the CDR3 is TGTGCCAGCAGCCCGATAGCGGGAACCACCACAGATACGCAGTATTTT. The chain has TRBV7-3 and TRBJ2-3; 8 nucleotides match TRBD2. The trim removed 5 bases at V and 2 bases at J, leaving 9 bases unmatched. The germline V gene encodes CDR1 SGHTA and CDR2 FQGTGA. The length of the CDR3 is 16 residues. The full variable domain, in which reference TRBV7-3 and TRBJ2-3 provide the parts outside the CDR3, is GAGVSQTPSNKVTEKGKYVELRCDPISGHTALYWYRQSLGQGPEFLIYFQGTGAADDSGLPNDRFFAVRPEGSVSTLKIQRTERGDSAVYLCASSPIAGTTTDTQYFGPGTRLTVL.

The J gene is TRBJ2-2, the V gene TRBV7-6, with TRBD1 matching over 9 bases. The length of the CDR3 is 15 residues. The germline V gene encodes CDR1 SGHVS and CDR2 FNYEAQ. Trimming removed 3 bases from V and 6 bases from J; junction bases left unmatched: 5. The CDR3 coding sequence is TGTGCCAGCAGCTTGGGGACAGGGATCGCCGGGGAGCTGTTTTTT. Translation gives CASSLGTGIAGELFF.

The rearrangement links TRBV19 to TRBJ2-1, with 10 bases identical to TRBD2. The trim removed 6 bases at V and 4 bases at J, leaving 6 bases unmatched. The length of the CDR3 is 15 residues. CDR1 is LNHDA, CDR2 SQIVND, per germline (reference sequence). The CDR3 loop reads CASRLLAGKYNEQFF. The CDR3 DNA is TGTGCCAGTAGGCTACTAGCGGGAAAATACAATGAGCAGTTCTTC.

This clonotype was observed a few times. Here the CDR3 reads CASSPLVGPYNEQFF. CDR3 sequence (DNA): TGCGCCAGCAGCCCACTAGTAGGTCCTTACAATGAGCAGTTCTTC. The J gene is TRBJ2-1, the V gene TRBV5-1; D is possibly TRBD2 (5 bases). Trimming cost V 4 bases and J 4 bases, with 15 bases left between them. The germline CDR1 and CDR2 sequences are SGHRS and YFSETQ. CDR3 size: 15 residues.

The J gene is TRBJ1-6, the V gene TRBV30, with TRBD1 as a possible D gene (6 bases). CDR3 length: 14 residues. Germline values: CDR1 GTSNPN, CDR2 SVGIG (reference sequence). V was trimmed by 0 bases and J by 10 bases, leaving 13 bases between them. Here the CDR3 reads CAWSVLGGGSPLHF. In DNA, the CDR3 is TGTGCCTGGAGTGTACTGGGGGGCGGCTCACCCCTCCACTTT. The full variable domain, with the rest looked up from reference TRBV30 and TRBJ1-6, is SQTIHQWPATLVQPVGSPLSLECTVEGTSNPNLYWYRQAAGRGLQLLFYSVGIGQISSEVPQNLSASRPQDRQFILSSKKLLLSDSGFYLCAWSVLGGGSPLHFGNGTRLTVT.

This clonotype was seen a few times. The chain joins TRBV7-3 to TRBJ2-1; 8 nucleotides line up with TRBD2. The CDR3 consists of 15 residues. Germline V gives CDR1 SGHTA, CDR2 FQGTGA. V trimming: 2 bases; J trimming: 10 bases; junction bases outside the gene matches: 10. The CDR3 nucleotides read TGTGCCAGCAGCTTATCCGGAGCGGGAGTGGGCGAGCAGTTCTTC. Its translation: CASSLSGAGVGEQFF.

This clonotype was detected only a few times. The V gene is TRBV6-4, the J gene TRBJ1-1, with D perhaps matching TRBD1 (5 bases). The V gene's germline CDR1 is MRHNA and CDR2 SNTAGT. V dropped 3 bases and J dropped 7 bases, with 15 bases sitting between them. The CDR3 is made up of 14 amino acids. DNA for the CDR3: TGTGCCAGCAGTGAAGACCCCCGAAGGGGTGAAGCTTTCTTT. This gives the protein CASSEDPRRGEAFF.

This clonotype was recorded at least ten times. The V and J genes are TRBV19 and TRBJ2-7; 11 bases agree with TRBD2. J was trimmed by 0 bases and V by 8 bases; bases with no gene match: 15. In germline, CDR1 is LNHDA, CDR2 SQIVND (reference sequence). This CDR3 has 18 amino acids. CDR3 amino acids: CASSATGTSGYFSYEQYF. The DNA of the CDR3 is TGTGCCAGTTCAGCAACCGGGACTAGCGGATATTTCTCCTACGAGCAGTACTTC. The whole variable domain, remainder taken from reference TRBV19 and TRBJ2-7, is DGGITQSPKYLFRKEGQNVTLSCEQNLNHDAMYWYRQDPGQGLRLIYYSQIVNDFQKGDIAEGYSVSREKKESFPLTVTSAQKNPTAFYLCASSATGTSGYFSYEQYFGPGTRLTVT.

The chain links TRBV29-1 to TRBJ2-7; 12 bases align to TRBD2. V shed 5 bases and J 1 base; nucleotides not matched to a gene: 6. This CDR3 comprises 15 residues. Germline loops: CDR1 SQVTM, CDR2 ANQGSEA. This chain's CDR3 is CSVPSLAGGSYEQYF. The CDR3 DNA is TGCAGCGTTCCTTCGCTAGCGGGAGGGTCCTACGAGCAGTACTTC.

This clonotype appeared a few times. This chain uses TRBV11-2 with TRBJ2-1, with 7 bases aligning to TRBD2. Per the germline V gene, CDR1 is SGHAT and CDR2 is FQNNGV. This CDR3 spans 16 amino acids. The ends lost 1 base at V and 2 bases at J; junction bases unmatched: 5. CDR3 bases: TGTGCCAGCAGCTTAGCGGGACTACACACCTACAATGAGCAGTTCTTC. Translation: CASSLAGLHTYNEQFF.

The genes are TRBV19 and TRBJ2-7, with 9 positions matching TRBD1. The V gene end was trimmed by 10 bases and the J gene end by 2 bases; junction bases not matched to a gene: 9. Germline V lookup: CDR1 LNHDA, CDR2 SQIVND (reference sequence). This CDR3 is built from 14 residues. CDR3 sequence (DNA): TGTGCCAACCGGGACAGGGTTAGGCCCTACGAGCAGTACTTC. Amino acid sequence: CANRDRVRPYEQYF.

This chain connects TRBV14 to TRBJ1-2; D gene unclear. CDR3 size: 15 residues. Germline V gene sequence: CDR1 SGHDN, CDR2 FVKESK. Trimming shortened V by 1 base and J by 3 bases, and 12 bases separated the two germline ends. The DNA of the CDR3 is TGTGCCAGCAGCCAAGGAAGACTCACCGACTATGGCTACACCTTC. The encoded protein is CASSQGRLTDYGYTF.